The present entry profiles one T cell receptor (beta chain) with its context. The data originate from a study of blood T cell repertoires in COVID-19. Original processing notes: Reference gene primer amplification gave nucleated cell count estimates. Repertoires were generated with immunoSEQ multiplex PCR, while TCRdb's copy carries only in-frame clones and drops some. That table is the source of V, J and clone size, and D and trimming were worked out from the DNA. Here the sample spans some 340,000 clones, over 75% being singletons. The CDR3 consists of 15 residues. Trimming took 0 bases from V and 1 from J, leaving 10 bases between them. Germline V gene data show CDR1 as SGHNT and CDR2 as YYREEE (reference sequence). Assignment of participants to cohorts was predicated upon participant-reported clinical history.

V is TRBV5-4 and J is TRBJ2-5, with D possibly TRBD1 on 5 matching bases. This receptor was identified in a woman in her thirties who had recovered from COVID-19. Sequencing was done on a sample of PBMCs or T cells enriched from blood (not recorded which). The CDR3 sequence: CASSLELRAQETQYF. The CDR3 DNA reads TGTGCCAGCAGCTTGGAACTCAGGGCCCAAGAGACCCAGTACTTC.